This is a list of T cell receptor beta chains from one sample in a study of human T cells and chemical hapten exposure. TCRdb analysed the RACE reads with MiXCR anew, one entry per CDR3 protein. This table has 330,000 or so distinct CDR3 sequences, around 6% appearing once. The input for sequencing was whole blood, taken in connection with sensitization to the hapten diphenylcyclopropenone (DPC). The source of these receptors is a woman aged 18-29 years with alopecia areata. Some clones in this sample may be carry-over from other donors' samples. Both conserved end residues are part of each CDR3. Fields, in order: V gene, CDR3 protein.

V: TRBV4-2
CDR3: CASSQDRGQTYSGANVLTF

V: TRBV19
CDR3: CASSIGPLEGNEQYF

V: TRBV20-1
CDR3: CSARSLGDQPQHF

V: TRBV6-2/TRBV6-3
CDR3: CATQRGNYGYTF

V: TRBV24-1
CDR3: CATSAAGAQGSYGYTF

V: TRBV4-3
CDR3: CASSQDRLGTETYEQYF

V: TRBV15
CDR3: CATSRDTVGELFF

V: TRBV6-1
CDR3: CASSGWGGLTNTEAFF

V: TRBV10-3
CDR3: CAISEPGISSYNEQFF

V: TRBV5-4
CDR3: CASNKRGTGETQYF

V: TRBV20-1
CDR3: CSASTDRGSGANVLTF

V: TRBV7-9
CDR3: CASSLGTLGEKLFF

V: TRBV25-1
CDR3: CASSADGYEQYF

V: TRBV6-1
CDR3: CASSLFWGGSNQPQHF

V: TRBV27
CDR3: CASSMRQGLTEAFF

V: TRBV20-1
CDR3: CSARDITGNGYTF

V: TRBV7-8
CDR3: CASSLGLAGGLDTQYF

V: TRBV5-7
CDR3: CASSRADRVDYYEQYF

V: TRBV20-1
CDR3: CSALETHTSTDTQYF

V: TRBV13
CDR3: CASSASGGAPDTQYF

V: TRBV2
CDR3: CASTSRQDTEAFF

V: TRBV6-2/TRBV6-3
CDR3: CASSYTRIEQFF

V: TRBV7-2
CDR3: CASSLDGGPGDTQYF

V: TRBV27
CDR3: CASSRNLLANYGYTF

V: TRBV7-9
CDR3: CASSLRQGGSRLPQHF

V: TRBV5-1
CDR3: CASSLEGVSDTQYF

V: TRBV12-3/TRBV12-4
CDR3: CASSLGGGAPKQYF

V: TRBV4-2
CDR3: CASSQLGQGANEKLFF

V: TRBV7-3
CDR3: CASSSGLGLGNEQFF